This passage covers 20 T cell receptor beta chains from one sample sequenced in a study of OX40 agonist ivuxolimab in advanced cancers. Sequenced by immunoSEQ multiplex PCR; TCRdb stores in-frame clones only, minus some. The profile shows under 40,000 clones, 74% of them singletons. The source was CD4+ or CD8+ T cells sorted from blood, collected in a trial of the OX40 agonist ivuxolimab. These receptors were obtained from an adult with an advanced solid tumor such as melanoma, head and neck, liver or kidney cancer.

This clone was seen a handful of times. CDR3: CASSIWAPTEAFF. Here the CDR3 DNA reads TGTGCCAGTAGTATTTGGGCGCCAACTGAAGCTTTCTTT. The V call is TRBV19, the J call TRBJ1-1; no clear D gene. V was trimmed by 3 bases and J by 5 bases, leaving 10 bases between them. This CDR3 is built from 13 residues. Germline lookup yields CDR1 LNHDA and CDR2 SQIVND (reference sequence). Variable domain in full (rest from reference TRBV19 and TRBJ1-1): DGGITQSPKYLFRKEGQNVTLSCEQNLNHDAMYWYRQDPGQGLRLIYYSQIVNDFQKGDIAEGYSVSREKKESFPLTVTSAQKNPTAFYLCASSIWAPTEAFFGQGTRLTVV.

The sample holds a few counts of this clone. J is TRBJ1-1 and V is TRBV19; 8 nucleotides align to TRBD1. CDR1 is LNHDA and CDR2 is SQIVND in the germline V gene (reference sequence). This CDR3 has 13 amino acids. After removal of 4 bases from V and 4 bases from J, the junction contained 2 bases not matched to a gene. In nucleotides, the CDR3 is TGTGCCAGTAGTAGACAGGGGATCACTGAAGCTTTCTTT. It encodes CASSRQGITEAFF.

V usage is TRBV7-3 and J usage is TRBJ1-2; 8 nucleotides align to TRBD1. This CDR3 is 14 amino acids long. CDR1 is SGHTA, CDR2 FQGTGA, per germline. V lost 1 base, J lost 7 bases, and 5 bases stayed unmatched. The DNA for the CDR3 is TGTGCCAGCAGCTTAAGGCAGGGGGCGAGTGGCTACACCTTC. It specifies CASSLRQGASGYTF.

In this sample, this clone turned up a few times. The CDR3 loop reads CASSPGTGTSGSPLHF. CDR3 coding DNA: TGTGCCAGCAGCCCGGGAACCGGGACTTCTGGATCACCCCTCCACTTT. J is TRBJ1-6 and V is TRBV7-9; possibly TRBD1 for D (5 bases). CDR1 SEHNR and CDR2 FQNEAQ come from the germline V gene (reference sequence). The CDR3 runs 16 residues. Between the trimmed V and J ends, which lost 5 bases and 10 bases, there was a span of 21 bases.

This clone was counted a few times. The chain uses TRBV2 and TRBJ1-2; 7 bases are a match to TRBD1. Germline trimming cut 6 bases from V and 8 bases from J; bases unmatched to any gene: 6. CDR3 length: 12 residues. Germline V CDR1 and CDR2: SNHLY, FYNNEI. The CDR3 here is CASRIGTEGYTF. DNA of the CDR3: TGTGCCAGCAGGATCGGGACAGAGGGCTACACCTTC.

V gene TRBV7-2 combines with J gene TRBJ2-2; the D gene is possibly TRBD2 (7 bases). The CDR3 extends over 15 amino acids. Germline V gene lookup returns CDR1 SGHTA and CDR2 FQGNSA. V shed 1 base and J shed 5 bases, with 11 bases lying between them. Written as DNA, the CDR3 is TGTGCCAGCAGCTTAGGGGCGGGGGCGACCGGGGAGCTGTTTTTT. This encodes CASSLGAGATGELFF.

This clone was seen only a few times. This chain joins TRBV23-1 and TRBJ2-7; weak D call: TRBD1 (5 bases). TRBV23-1 is known as an ORF, though its function is uncertain. The germline V and J ends were trimmed by 2 bases and 4 bases, with 18 bases remaining between them. This CDR3 is built from 16 residues. The CDR3 loop reads CASSQEFRQGRYEQYF. CDR3 nucleotide sequence: TGCGCCAGCAGTCAAGAGTTCCGGCAGGGAAGGTACGAGCAGTACTTC.

V and J are TRBV27 and TRBJ2-5; D may be TRBD2 (5 bases). CDR1 MNHEY and CDR2 SMNVEV come from the germline V gene (reference sequence). V gave up 4 bases and J gave up 5 bases, with 17 bases separating them. This CDR3 has 15 residues. The CDR3: CASSWVRARGETQYF. CDR3 bases: TGTGCCAGCAGTTGGGTTCGGGCCCGAGGGGAGACCCAGTACTTC.

V usage is TRBV19 and J usage is TRBJ1-1; D call uncertain. CDR1 is LNHDA and CDR2 is SQIVND in the germline V gene (reference sequence). The CDR3 is made up of 13 amino acids. Trimming took off 5 bases at V and 1 base at J, with 8 bases between the two ends. Here the CDR3 reads CASSPRRNTEAFF. The DNA for the CDR3 is TGTGCCAGTAGTCCCCGGAGGAACACTGAAGCTTTCTTT.

This clone was observed a single time. The rearrangement uses TRBV7-8 and TRBJ1-5, with 8 nucleotides matching TRBD1. Germline CDR1 reads SGHVS; CDR2 reads FQNEAQ. The CDR3 extends over 14 amino acids. J was trimmed by 4 bases and V by 4 bases; bases with no gene match: 3. The CDR3 protein is CASSWDRNNQPQHF. CDR3 nucleotides: TGTGCCAGCAGCTGGGACAGGAATAATCAGCCCCAGCATTTT.

To note about this clone: Other nucleotide sequences in the sample specify the same CDR3. The chain has TRBV30 and TRBJ1-4, with a tentative D call TRBD1 (5 bases). The CDR3 length is 16 residues. Germline loops: CDR1 GTSNPN, CDR2 SVGIG (reference sequence). V was trimmed by 1 base and J by 4 bases, leaving 16 bases between them. This chain's CDR3 is CAWSGQIGTRNEKLFF. DNA of the CDR3: TGTGCCTGGAGTGGGCAAATCGGGACCCGTAATGAAAAACTGTTTTTT.

V gene TRBV7-3 combines with J gene TRBJ2-7; 9 nucleotides align to TRBD1. The V gene end was trimmed by 7 bases and the J gene end by 6 bases; junction bases not matched to a gene: 10. Germline-derived CDR1 and CDR2 are SGHTA and FQGTGA. There are 14 residues in the CDR3. CDR3 sequence reads: CASITRQGGSEQYF. DNA for the CDR3: TGTGCCAGCATTACTAGACAGGGGGGTTCCGAGCAGTACTTC.

This clone was seen just once. This chain joins TRBV4-1 and TRBJ2-5; TRBD1 might be the D (6 bases). Germline CDR1 and CDR2: MGHRA and YSYEKL. This CDR3 comprises 15 residues. Trimming took 3 bases from V and 2 from J, leaving 13 bases between them. The CDR3 loop is CASSQQPGQQETQYF. Here the CDR3 DNA reads TGCGCCAGCAGCCAGCAACCCGGACAGCAAGAGACCCAGTACTTC.

This clone has just a few counts. The V and J genes are TRBV2 and TRBJ1-1; no clear D. V lost 7 bases, J lost 1 base, and 7 bases lay in between. Looked up from germline, CDR1 is SNHLY and CDR2 is FYNNEI. This CDR3 is built from 12 residues. The CDR3 nucleotides are TGTGCCAGCACAAGACAGAACACTGAAGCTTTCTTT. Translating gives CASTRQNTEAFF. The full variable domain, its missing parts supplied by reference TRBV2 and TRBJ1-1, is EPEVTQTPSHQVTQMGQEVILRCVPISNHLYFYWYRQILGQKVEFLVSFYNNEISEKSEIFDDQFSVERPDGSNFTLKIRSTKLEDSAMYFCASTRQNTEAFFGQGTRLTVV.

This rearrangement joins TRBV2 to TRBJ2-1; the match to TRBD2 covers 11 bases. Germline V gene data show CDR1 as SNHLY and CDR2 as FYNNEI. J gave up 8 bases and V 6 bases, and 0 bases lay outside the gene matches. The CDR3 loop spans 12 amino acids. The CDR3 loop reads CASRLAGDEQFF. As DNA, the CDR3 is TGTGCCAGCAGACTAGCGGGGGATGAGCAGTTCTTC.

J is TRBJ1-2 and V is TRBV19; a possible D gene is TRBD1 (6 bases). In germline, CDR1 is LNHDA, CDR2 SQIVND (reference sequence). V was shortened by 1 base and J by 6 bases, with 12 bases between the two germline ends. There are 14 residues in the CDR3. CDR3 residues: CASSIVGGQHGYTF. Here the CDR3 DNA reads TGTGCCAGTAGTATAGTAGGGGGTCAGCATGGCTACACCTTC.

This rearrangement joins TRBV5-6 to TRBJ2-7; 9 bases align to TRBD1. Germline lookup yields CDR1 SGHDT and CDR2 YYEEEE. J lost 13 bases, V lost 0 bases, and 2 bases had no gene match. The CDR3 length is 11 residues. The CDR3 bases are TGTGCCAGCAGCTTGGGACAGGGGGATTACTTC. Amino acids: CASSLGQGDYF.

The CDR3 reads CASSQRQSSETQYF. For the CDR3, the DNA is TGTGCCAGCAGCCAAAGACAGTCCTCAGAGACCCAGTACTTC. This sequence joins TRBV7-7 and TRBJ2-5, with a tentative D call TRBD1 (5 bases). V was trimmed by 5 bases and J by 4 bases, leaving 14 bases between them. The CDR3 covers 14 residues. Looked up from germline, CDR1 is SSHAT and CDR2 is FNYEAQ (reference sequence).

The V gene is TRBV4-2, the J gene TRBJ2-5; 10 bases line up with TRBD1. The CDR3 runs to 16 residues. Germline CDR1 reads LGHNA; CDR2 reads YNFKEQ. The V segment lost 1 base and the J segment 5 bases; nucleotides outside the gene matches: 7. The CDR3 nucleotides read TGTGCCAGCAGCCAAGTTCTAGACAGGGGGCCTGAGACCCAGTACTTC. Translating it yields CASSQVLDRGPETQYF.

V is TRBV7-6 and J is TRBJ2-3, with D unclear. CDR1 and CDR2 from the germline V gene are SGHVS and FNYEAQ. The CDR3 has 14 amino acids. V lost 0 bases, J lost 2 bases, and 6 bases lay in between. CDR3 loop: CASSLATHTDTQYF. The CDR3 nucleotides are TGTGCCAGCAGCTTAGCGACACACACAGATACGCAGTATTTT.